Listed below are T cell receptor beta chains from one sample, sequenced in a study of blood T cell repertoires in COVID-19. Clones were sequenced by immunoSEQ multiplex PCR, and TCRdb holds only the in-frame ones, with some missing. The sample consists of roughly 71,000 clones, approximately 90% of them appearing once. Specimen: peripheral blood. These receptor sequences come from a man younger than 45 with acute or convalescent COVID-19. CDR3s include the opening cysteine and the closing phenylalanine or tryptophan. D genes are given only for firm matches. The size of a clone is reported for some rows only, either as once, few or many, or as a class for expanded clones.

clone size: NA; V gene: TRBV7-2; J gene: TRBJ2-1; D gene: TRBD2; CDR3 DNA: TGTGCCAGCAGCTTCGAACTTAGCGGGCGCAATGAGCAGTTCTTC; CDR3 protein: CASSFELSGRNEQFF
clone size: NA; V gene: TRBV4-1; J gene: TRBJ1-1; D gene: TRBD1; CDR3 DNA: TGCGCCAGCAGCCAAGGCAACAGGGGGACTGAAGCTTTCTTT; CDR3 protein: CASSQGNRGTEAFF
clone size: NA; V gene: TRBV6-5; J gene: TRBJ1-1; D gene: NA; CDR3 DNA: TGTGCCAGCAGTTTTGGACAGATGAACACTGAAGCTTTCTTT; CDR3 protein: CASSFGQMNTEAFF
clone size: NA; V gene: TRBV13; J gene: TRBJ1-2; D gene: TRBD1; CDR3 DNA: TGTGCCAGCAGCTTCTCGACAGGGACCTATGGCTACACCTTC; CDR3 protein: CASSFSTGTYGYTF
clone size: NA; V gene: TRBV6-5; J gene: TRBJ2-2; D gene: NA; CDR3 DNA: TGTGCCAGCCACCCCGACGGGACTCACACCGGGGAGCTGTTTTTT; CDR3 protein: CASHPDGTHTGELFF
clone size: once; V gene: TRBV6-5; J gene: TRBJ2-7; D gene: NA; CDR3 DNA: TGTGCCAGCTCCCAGGGGGGTTACGAGCAGTACTTC; CDR3 protein: CASSQGGYEQYF
clone size: NA; V gene: TRBV10-3; J gene: TRBJ2-7; D gene: TRBD2; CDR3 DNA: TGTGCCATCAGTGAAAGTAGCGGGAGGGCCGTGCAGTACTTC; CDR3 protein: CAISESSGRAVQYF
clone size: once; V gene: TRBV19; J gene: TRBJ2-7; D gene: NA; CDR3 DNA: TGTGCCAGTAGTATTTCGTTGCACAGTTCCTACGAGCAGTACTTC; CDR3 protein: CASSISLHSSYEQYF
clone size: NA; V gene: TRBV7-8; J gene: TRBJ2-7; D gene: TRBD1; CDR3 DNA: TGTGCCAGCAGCTTCGGCGGACAGGTAGGATCCTACGAGCAGTACTTC; CDR3 protein: CASSFGGQVGSYEQYF
clone size: NA; V gene: TRBV30; J gene: TRBJ1-1; D gene: TRBD1; CDR3 DNA: TGTGCCTGGAGTCCTACAGGGGGCACTGAAGCTTTCTTT; CDR3 protein: CAWSPTGGTEAFF
clone size: NA; V gene: TRBV18; J gene: TRBJ2-5; D gene: TRBD1; CDR3 DNA: TGTGCCAGCCGCCCTGGACAGGGGTACCAAGAGACCCAGTACTTC; CDR3 protein: CASRPGQGYQETQYF
clone size: NA; V gene: TRBV28; J gene: TRBJ1-5; D gene: NA; CDR3 DNA: TGTGCCAGCAGTTCCTCCTTGGGGCCTAGACAGCCCCAGCATTTT; CDR3 protein: CASSSSLGPRQPQHF
clone size: NA; V gene: TRBV6-1; J gene: TRBJ1-2; D gene: TRBD1; CDR3 DNA: TGTGCCAGCAGTGAAGTGTGGGACAGGGGAAGTGGCTACACCTTC; CDR3 protein: CASSEVWDRGSGYTF
clone size: NA; V gene: TRBV4-1; J gene: TRBJ1-1; D gene: TRBD1; CDR3 DNA: TGCGCCAGCAGCAAAGGACAGGGGATGAACACTGAAGCTTTCTTT; CDR3 protein: CASSKGQGMNTEAFF
clone size: NA; V gene: TRBV30; J gene: TRBJ2-3; D gene: TRBD2; CDR3 DNA: TGTGCCTGGAGTTCCGTTGCGGGAGGGCCAGATACGCAGTATTTT; CDR3 protein: CAWSSVAGGPDTQYF
clone size: once; V gene: TRBV4-2; J gene: TRBJ1-3; D gene: NA; CDR3 DNA: TGTGCCAGCAGCCAAGGCGGGACTCAGAGCTCTGGAAACACCATATATTTT; CDR3 protein: CASSQGGTQSSGNTIYF
clone size: once; V gene: TRBV6-5; J gene: TRBJ1-1; D gene: TRBD1; CDR3 DNA: TGTGCCAGCATTCGGACAGGGGGCGCAACTGAAGCTTTCTTT; CDR3 protein: CASIRTGGATEAFF
clone size: NA; V gene: TRBV6-5; J gene: TRBJ1-2; D gene: NA; CDR3 DNA: TGTGCCAGCAGCCGAACACAGGGAAGGGGCTACACCTTC; CDR3 protein: CASSRTQGRGYTF
clone size: NA; V gene: TRBV7-2; J gene: TRBJ2-2; D gene: TRBD2; CDR3 DNA: TGTGCCAGCAGCTTATTCCCGATCAGGCCGGGGGGATACACCGGGGAGCTGTTTTTT; CDR3 protein: CASSLFPIRPGGYTGELFF
clone size: NA; V gene: TRBV3-1/TRBV3-2; J gene: TRBJ2-3; D gene: TRBD2; CDR3 DNA: TGTGCCAGCAGCCAACTCCGGGGACTAGCGGGAGCCATGGATACGCAGTATTTT; CDR3 protein: CASSQLRGLAGAMDTQYF
clone size: NA; V gene: TRBV24-1; J gene: TRBJ2-1; D gene: TRBD2; CDR3 DNA: TGTGCCACCAGTGATCCTAGCGGGAGCAATGAGCAGTTCTTC; CDR3 protein: CATSDPSGSNEQFF
clone size: NA; V gene: TRBV9; J gene: TRBJ1-1; D gene: NA; CDR3 DNA: TGTGCCAGCAGCGTAGTTGCCGGGGGGGACACTGAAGCTTTCTTT; CDR3 protein: CASSVVAGGDTEAFF
clone size: NA; V gene: TRBV7-2; J gene: TRBJ1-1; D gene: NA; CDR3 DNA: TGTGCCAGCAGCTTACGGGTCACCGAAGCTTTCTTT; CDR3 protein: CASSLRVTEAFF
clone size: NA; V gene: TRBV19; J gene: TRBJ2-5; D gene: NA; CDR3 DNA: TGTGCCAGTAGTACGACGAATGGAGGGGGCTTGGCGAGCCAAGAGACCCAGTACTTC; CDR3 protein: CASSTTNGGGLASQETQYF
clone size: NA; V gene: TRBV7-8; J gene: TRBJ2-3; D gene: TRBD2; CDR3 DNA: TGTGCCAGCAGCTTAGTCAGCGGGAGCAGCACAGATACGCAGTATTTT; CDR3 protein: CASSLVSGSSTDTQYF
clone size: NA; V gene: TRBV18; J gene: TRBJ1-3; D gene: NA; CDR3 DNA: TGTGCCAGCTCACCGGGCAGCCAAAACTCTGGAAACACCATATATTTT; CDR3 protein: CASSPGSQNSGNTIYF
clone size: NA; V gene: TRBV2; J gene: TRBJ1-1; D gene: TRBD1; CDR3 DNA: TGTGCCAGCACTGTGGACAGGGGTGCTGAAGCTTTCTTT; CDR3 protein: CASTVDRGAEAFF
clone size: NA; V gene: TRBV4-1; J gene: TRBJ2-4; D gene: TRBD2; CDR3 DNA: TGCGCCAGCAGCCCGAGGACTAGCGGGGGAGAACCGAACAAAAACATTCAGTACTTC; CDR3 protein: CASSPRTSGGEPNKNIQYF
clone size: NA; V gene: TRBV29-1; J gene: TRBJ1-2; D gene: NA; CDR3 DNA: TGCAGCGTTGATCGTGTTGAGGACAGACTTGTCGGGTATGGCTACACCTTC; CDR3 protein: CSVDRVEDRLVGYGYTF
clone size: NA; V gene: TRBV7-8; J gene: TRBJ2-3; D gene: TRBD2; CDR3 DNA: TGTGCCAGCAGCTTAGTAACGGGGGGGCCGACAGATACGCAGTATTTT; CDR3 protein: CASSLVTGGPTDTQYF
clone size: NA; V gene: TRBV9; J gene: TRBJ1-2; D gene: NA; CDR3 DNA: TGTGCCAGCAGCGTGGGTGGGGCGGAAGGCTACACCTTC; CDR3 protein: CASSVGGAEGYTF
clone size: few; V gene: TRBV4-2; J gene: TRBJ1-1; D gene: NA; CDR3 DNA: TGTGCCAGCAGCCAAGAGGGAGCGAACACTGAAGCTTTCTTT; CDR3 protein: CASSQEGANTEAFF
clone size: NA; V gene: TRBV7-9; J gene: TRBJ2-1; D gene: TRBD2; CDR3 DNA: TGTGCCAGCAGCCCGACTAGCGGGGGGAACAATGAGCAGTTCTTC; CDR3 protein: CASSPTSGGNNEQFF
clone size: NA; V gene: TRBV5-1; J gene: TRBJ1-1; D gene: TRBD1; CDR3 DNA: TGCGCCAGCACGGAGGGGGCTACGTTAGGGAACACTGAAGCTTTCTTT; CDR3 protein: CASTEGATLGNTEAFF
clone size: NA; V gene: TRBV7-8; J gene: TRBJ2-1; D gene: NA; CDR3 DNA: TGTGCCAGCAGCTTAGACTACCTTAACAATGAGCAGTTCTTC; CDR3 protein: CASSLDYLNNEQFF
clone size: NA; V gene: TRBV28; J gene: TRBJ2-1; D gene: TRBD1; CDR3 DNA: TGTGCCAGCAGTTCGGGACAGGACAATGAGCAGTTCTTC; CDR3 protein: CASSSGQDNEQFF
clone size: NA; V gene: TRBV2; J gene: TRBJ1-2; D gene: NA; CDR3 DNA: TGTGCCAGCAGGAGGGAACTAAGCTATGGCTACACCTTC; CDR3 protein: CASRRELSYGYTF
clone size: few; V gene: TRBV29-1; J gene: TRBJ1-3; D gene: NA; CDR3 DNA: TGCAGCGTTGCTACCGGACAGATTTCTGGAAACACCATATATTTT; CDR3 protein: CSVATGQISGNTIYF
clone size: NA; V gene: TRBV12-3/TRBV12-4; J gene: TRBJ1-2; D gene: NA; CDR3 DNA: TGTGCCAGCGCAGACACCACAGTTACGGGCTACACCTTC; CDR3 protein: CASADTTVTGYTF
clone size: NA; V gene: TRBV6-6; J gene: TRBJ2-1; D gene: NA; CDR3 DNA: TGTGCCAGCAGGGAGACGGGGAATGAGCAGTTCTTC; CDR3 protein: CASRETGNEQFF
clone size: NA; V gene: TRBV24-1; J gene: TRBJ2-1; D gene: TRBD2; CDR3 DNA: TGTGCCACCAGTGATTTGAGTGACGCGGGGGATGAGCAGTTCTTC; CDR3 protein: CATSDLSDAGDEQFF
clone size: once; V gene: TRBV6-5; J gene: TRBJ2-2; D gene: NA; CDR3 DNA: TGTGCCAGCAGTTACCTACAGGGGAACACCGGGGAGCTGTTTTTT; CDR3 protein: CASSYLQGNTGELFF
clone size: few; V gene: TRBV21-1; J gene: TRBJ1-5; D gene: NA; CDR3 DNA: TGTGCCAGCAGGGGACAGGGTTGGCAGCCCCAGCATTTT; CDR3 protein: CASRGQGWQPQHF
clone size: NA; V gene: TRBV7-8; J gene: TRBJ1-6; D gene: NA; CDR3 DNA: TGTGCCAGCAGCTTATCTGGACAGTATAATTCACCCCTCCACTTT; CDR3 protein: CASSLSGQYNSPLHF
clone size: NA; V gene: TRBV18; J gene: TRBJ1-4; D gene: TRBD1; CDR3 DNA: TGTGCCAGCTCACCAGGACAGGGTCCATCTGCGACTAATGAAAAACTGTTTTTT; CDR3 protein: CASSPGQGPSATNEKLFF
clone size: NA; V gene: TRBV7-2; J gene: TRBJ1-2; D gene: NA; CDR3 DNA: TGTGCCAGCAGCTTACGTTCTGGGGAGGGCTATGGCTACACCTTC; CDR3 protein: CASSLRSGEGYGYTF
clone size: NA; V gene: TRBV3-1/TRBV3-2; J gene: TRBJ1-1; D gene: TRBD1; CDR3 DNA: TGTGCCAGCAGCTGGGACAGGGGTGGGCCGAACACTGAAGCTTTCTTT; CDR3 protein: CASSWDRGGPNTEAFF